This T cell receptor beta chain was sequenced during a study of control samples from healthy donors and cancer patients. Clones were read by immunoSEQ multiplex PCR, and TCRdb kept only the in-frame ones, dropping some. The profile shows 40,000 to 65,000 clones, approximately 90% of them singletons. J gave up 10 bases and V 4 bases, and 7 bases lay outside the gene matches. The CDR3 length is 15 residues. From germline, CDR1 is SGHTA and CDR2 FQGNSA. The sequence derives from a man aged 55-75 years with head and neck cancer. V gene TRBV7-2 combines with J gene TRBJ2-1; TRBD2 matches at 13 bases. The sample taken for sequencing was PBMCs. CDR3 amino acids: CASSSSGTSGKEQFF. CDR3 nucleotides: TGTGCCAGCAGCTCCTCCGGGACTAGCGGGAAAGAGCAGTTCTTC.